Listed below are T cell receptor beta chains from one sample, sequenced in a study of blood T cell repertoires in COVID-19. Produced via immunoSEQ multiplex PCR; TCRdb's table is partial and in-frame only. The sample shows 270,000 or so clones, approximately 86% of them seen only once. The sequencing sample was made of PBMCs or T cells enriched from blood (not recorded which). Receptor source: a woman younger than 30 who had recovered from COVID-19. CDR3s include the opening cysteine and the closing phenylalanine or tryptophan. The order of the fields is J gene, V gene, D gene, clone size, CDR3 DNA, CDR3 protein. A D gene is named only where the DNA matches it firmly. Not all rows give a size; the values are once, few, many and, for expanded clones, a class.

J: TRBJ2-3; V: TRBV2; D: NA; size: NA; DNA: TGTGCCAGCAGTGATTTCGGGACTCGGACAGATACGCAGTATTTT; CDR3: CASSDFGTRTDTQYF
J: TRBJ1-4; V: TRBV12-3/TRBV12-4; D: NA; size: NA; DNA: TGTGCCAGCAGTGACGAGGAGAATGAAAAACTGTTTTTT; CDR3: CASSDEENEKLFF
J: TRBJ1-5; V: TRBV6-2/TRBV6-3; D: NA; size: NA; DNA: TGTGCCAGCAGTTCTCTTAATCAGCCCCAGCATTTT; CDR3: CASSSLNQPQHF
J: TRBJ2-1; V: TRBV29-1; D: TRBD2; size: NA; DNA: TGCAGCGTTGAGCGCGGGAGAGGGTTCGGGAATGAGCAGTTCTTC; CDR3: CSVERGRGFGNEQFF
J: TRBJ1-3; V: TRBV30; D: NA; size: NA; DNA: TGTGCCTGGACCCGGGATTCAGGAAACACCATATATTTT; CDR3: CAWTRDSGNTIYF
J: TRBJ2-1; V: TRBV6-4; D: TRBD2; size: few; DNA: TGTGCCAGCAGTGACGGGACTAGCGACTACAATGAGCAGTTCTTC; CDR3: CASSDGTSDYNEQFF
J: TRBJ1-3; V: TRBV11-2; D: NA; size: NA; DNA: TGTGCCAGCAGCGAGGACATGGTAGGAAACACCATATATTTT; CDR3: CASSEDMVGNTIYF
J: TRBJ2-1; V: TRBV29-1; D: TRBD2; size: NA; DNA: TGCAGCGTTAGTCGCTGGGGGGGCTCCTACAATGAGCAGTTCTTC; CDR3: CSVSRWGGSYNEQFF
J: TRBJ2-6; V: TRBV9; D: NA; size: NA; DNA: TGTGCCAGCAGCGCAAGACTGGTCTCTGGGGCCAACGTCCTGACTTTC; CDR3: CASSARLVSGANVLTF
J: TRBJ2-2; V: TRBV9; D: NA; size: NA; DNA: TGTGCCAGCAGCGTAGAGGGGCGCACCGGGGAGCTGTTTTTT; CDR3: CASSVEGRTGELFF
J: TRBJ1-2; V: TRBV28; D: TRBD1; size: NA; DNA: TGTGCCAGCAGAGGACAGGTCCTCTATGGCTACACCTTC; CDR3: CASRGQVLYGYTF
J: TRBJ2-2; V: TRBV28; D: NA; size: NA; DNA: TGTGCCAGCAGTCCGAGAGGGCCTAGACGAACCGGGGAGCTGTTTTTT; CDR3: CASSPRGPRRTGELFF
J: TRBJ2-5; V: TRBV4-2; D: NA; size: NA; DNA: TGTGCCAGCAGCCAAATGGGAGTTCAAGAGACCCAGTACTTC; CDR3: CASSQMGVQETQYF
J: TRBJ2-2; V: TRBV11-2; D: TRBD2; size: NA; DNA: TGTGCCAGCAGCTTAGTGAGGGGTGTTGAAGCGGGAGCCGGCGGGGAGCTGTTTTTT; CDR3: CASSLVRGVEAGAGGELFF
J: TRBJ1-2; V: TRBV27; D: TRBD1; size: NA; DNA: TGTGCCAGCAGTTTATACGGACAGGGACTCTGCTATGGCTACACCTTC; CDR3: CASSLYGQGLCYGYTF
J: TRBJ1-5; V: TRBV27; D: TRBD1; size: NA; DNA: TGTACCAGCATCCCTACAGGGGTCAATCAGCCCCAGCATTTT; CDR3: CTSIPTGVNQPQHF
J: TRBJ1-1; V: TRBV30; D: NA; size: NA; DNA: TGTGCCTGGAGGGAGTTGAACACTGAAGCTTTCTTT; CDR3: CAWRELNTEAFF
J: TRBJ2-1; V: TRBV25-1; D: TRBD1; size: NA; DNA: TGTGCCAGCAGTGGGGGGACAGGGGGGACGTTCTACAATGAGCAGTTCTTC; CDR3: CASSGGTGGTFYNEQFF
J: TRBJ2-5; V: TRBV28; D: TRBD1; size: NA; DNA: TGTGCCAGCAGTCGAATACAGGGGGCTAGGGAGACCCAGTACTTC; CDR3: CASSRIQGARETQYF
J: TRBJ1-3; V: TRBV18; D: TRBD1; size: NA; DNA: TGTGCCAGCTCAGCGACAGGGGGCCCTGGAAACACCATATATTTT; CDR3: CASSATGGPGNTIYF
J: TRBJ1-6; V: TRBV7-9; D: TRBD1; size: NA; DNA: TGTGCCAGCAGGGGGGGACAGGGGGATTCACCCCTCCACTTT; CDR3: CASRGGQGDSPLHF
J: TRBJ1-1; V: TRBV29-1; D: TRBD1; size: once; DNA: TGCAGCGTGACTACAGGGGCGAACACTGAAGCTTTCTTT; CDR3: CSVTTGANTEAFF
J: TRBJ2-7; V: TRBV5-5; D: TRBD2; size: few; DNA: TGTGCCAGCAGCTTACTAGCGGGAGTAGGGAAAGAGCAGTACTTC; CDR3: CASSLLAGVGKEQYF
J: TRBJ2-7; V: TRBV24-1; D: TRBD2; size: NA; DNA: TGTGCCACCAGTGTTGGACTAGCGGGCATCCACGAGCAGTACTTC; CDR3: CATSVGLAGIHEQYF
J: TRBJ2-3; V: TRBV7-3; D: TRBD2; size: few; DNA: TGTGCCAGCAGCTTAGGAGCGGGAGGGCCCGTGGATACGCAGTATTTT; CDR3: CASSLGAGGPVDTQYF
J: TRBJ1-1; V: TRBV11-3; D: TRBD1; size: NA; DNA: TGTGCCAGCAGCTTAGGGACAGGGGCAATGAACACTGAAGCTTTCTTT; CDR3: CASSLGTGAMNTEAFF
J: TRBJ1-1; V: TRBV28; D: TRBD1; size: NA; DNA: TGTGCCAGCAGTTTATGGGGGAAAGGGGGCGAGCCGGTTGGGGCTGAAGCTTTCTTT; CDR3: CASSLWGKGGEPVGAEAFF
J: TRBJ1-1; V: TRBV27; D: NA; size: NA; DNA: TGTGCCAGCAGTATCCGGACCGGGAGAACTGAAGCTTTCTTT; CDR3: CASSIRTGRTEAFF
J: TRBJ2-5; V: TRBV20-1; D: NA; size: NA; DNA: TGCAGTGCTAGTTGGGTGGCGGCCCAGTACTTC; CDR3: CSASWVAAQYF
J: TRBJ1-1; V: TRBV5-4; D: NA; size: NA; DNA: TGTGCCAGCAGCTTGGTACAGAGCACTGAAGCTTTCTTT; CDR3: CASSLVQSTEAFF
J: TRBJ1-2; V: TRBV4-3; D: TRBD1; size: NA; DNA: TGCGCCAGCAGCCAAGAAACCGGGACAGGCTCTGGCTACACCTTC; CDR3: CASSQETGTGSGYTF
J: TRBJ2-2; V: TRBV25-1; D: TRBD2; size: once; DNA: TGTGCCAGCAGTAGGCTAGCGGAGAACACCGGGGAGCTGTTTTTT; CDR3: CASSRLAENTGELFF
J: TRBJ2-1; V: TRBV28; D: TRBD1; size: few; DNA: TGTGCCAGCAGTTTATATTGGGACAGCGCTGTTACCTACAATGAGCAGTTCTTC; CDR3: CASSLYWDSAVTYNEQFF
J: TRBJ2-7; V: TRBV11-2; D: TRBD2; size: NA; DNA: TGTGCCAGCAGCTTAGTTTCTAGCGGGGGCTACGAGCAGTACTTC; CDR3: CASSLVSSGGYEQYF
J: TRBJ1-2; V: TRBV3-1/TRBV3-2; D: NA; size: NA; DNA: TGTGCCAGCAGCCAAGTCCCGGGGTTGGCCAACTATGGCTACACCTTC; CDR3: CASSQVPGLANYGYTF
J: TRBJ1-1; V: TRBV30; D: NA; size: NA; DNA: TGTGCCTGGAGTGTACTTTTTAGAGGGAACACTGAAGCTTTCTTT; CDR3: CAWSVLFRGNTEAFF
J: TRBJ2-3; V: TRBV27; D: NA; size: NA; DNA: TGTGCCAGCAGTGGACTCAGGAGCACAGATACGCAGTATTTT; CDR3: CASSGLRSTDTQYF
J: TRBJ2-3; V: TRBV23-1; D: TRBD2; size: NA; DNA: TGCGCCAGCAGTCAACCTACCACTAGCGGGAGGGCGTTATGCCACGGAGATACGCAGTATTTT; CDR3: CASSQPTTSGRALCHGDTQYF
J: TRBJ1-1; V: TRBV28; D: NA; size: NA; DNA: TGTGCCAGCAGAAAGGACACGGCGAACACTGAAGCTTTCTTT; CDR3: CASRKDTANTEAFF
J: TRBJ2-1; V: TRBV5-1; D: NA; size: once; DNA: TGCGCCAGCTTAGAGGGTACAAACAATGAGCAGTTCTTC; CDR3: CASLEGTNNEQFF
J: TRBJ2-1; V: TRBV11-3; D: TRBD2; size: NA; DNA: TGTGCCAGCAGCTTAGGCTCGACTAGCGGAAATGAGCAGTTCTTC; CDR3: CASSLGSTSGNEQFF
J: TRBJ1-2; V: TRBV19; D: NA; size: NA; DNA: TGTGCCAGTACCCCCCCACAGGATTACTATGGCTACACCTTC; CDR3: CASTPPQDYYGYTF
J: TRBJ1-6; V: TRBV3-1/TRBV3-2; D: NA; size: NA; DNA: TGTGCCAGCAGCCAAAGGGGGTCCGGGTCACCCCTCCACTTT; CDR3: CASSQRGSGSPLHF
J: TRBJ1-1; V: TRBV3-1/TRBV3-2; D: NA; size: NA; DNA: TGTGCCAGCAGTCCGGGGGAGGGGAACACTGAAGCTTTCTTT; CDR3: CASSPGEGNTEAFF
J: TRBJ2-1; V: TRBV30; D: NA; size: NA; DNA: TGTGCCTGGAGTTTCCACATCTACAATGAGCAGTTCTTC; CDR3: CAWSFHIYNEQFF
J: TRBJ2-2; V: TRBV7-6; D: NA; size: NA; DNA: TGTGCCAGCAGGTTCAGGGATATGGACACCGGGGAGCTGTTTTTT; CDR3: CASRFRDMDTGELFF
J: TRBJ2-5; V: TRBV7-9; D: NA; size: NA; DNA: TGTGCCAGCAGCTCCGACACGCAAGAGACCCAGTACTTC; CDR3: CASSSDTQETQYF
J: TRBJ1-5; V: TRBV19; D: TRBD1; size: NA; DNA: TGTGCCAGTAGTATTCCGCAGGGGGCAGGCAATCAGCCCCAGCATTTT; CDR3: CASSIPQGAGNQPQHF
J: TRBJ1-1; V: TRBV2; D: NA; size: NA; DNA: TGTGCCAGGAAAGGGAGCGGTGAAGCTTTCTTT; CDR3: CARKGSGEAFF
J: TRBJ1-2; V: TRBV6-5; D: NA; size: NA; DNA: TGTGCCAGCAGTTACTCGGGGGGACATGGCTACACCTTC; CDR3: CASSYSGGHGYTF
J: TRBJ2-3; V: TRBV6-1; D: NA; size: NA; DNA: TGTGCCAGCAGTGCCAGGCCCGGGGGGCCCACAGATACGCAGTATTTT; CDR3: CASSARPGGPTDTQYF
J: TRBJ2-7; V: TRBV10-3; D: TRBD2; size: NA; DNA: TGTGCCATCAGGAAGACTAGCGGGAGCGACGAGCAGTACTTC; CDR3: CAIRKTSGSDEQYF